Listed below are T cell receptor beta chains from one sample, sequenced in a study of OX40 agonist ivuxolimab in advanced cancers. The table came from immunoSEQ multiplex PCR; TCRdb's copy has only in-frame clones and leaves some out. Of about 83,000 clones in the sample, more than 80% were seen once. The sample in question was CD4+ or CD8+ T cells sorted from blood, obtained in a trial of the OX40 agonist ivuxolimab. Every receptor here comes from an adult with an advanced solid tumor such as melanoma, head and neck, liver or kidney cancer. Each CDR3 is given with its conserved first and last residue. A D gene is named only where the DNA matches it firmly. Clone size appears in some rows only: once, few, many, or a class for an expanded clone.

>TRBJ1-2|-|13|-|TRBV30
TGTGCCTGGGACACAGAATCGTCTTATGGCTACACCTTC
CAWDTESSYGYTF
>TRBJ2-2|TRBD1|16|-|TRBV7-2
TGTGCCAGCAGCTCCGGGACCAGGGGGTACACCGGGGAGCTGTTTTTT
CASSSGTRGYTGELFF
>TRBJ1-3|-|13|-|TRBV6-5
TGTGCCAGCAGTCCCGACGGGGGAAACACCATATATTTT
CASSPDGGNTIYF
>TRBJ2-1|TRBD2|16|-|TRBV15
TGTGCCACCAGCAGAGTAGCGGGGGGCACCTACAATGAGCAGTTCTTC
CATSRVAGGTYNEQFF
>TRBJ2-3|TRBD2|18|once|TRBV19
TGTGCCAGTAGTACACTCCCCACTAGCGGGAGGAGAACAGATACGCAGTATTTT
CASSTLPTSGRRTDTQYF
>TRBJ1-5|-|13|-|TRBV2
TGTGCCAGCAGTGAAACAGGCAATCAGCCCCAGCATTTT
CASSETGNQPQHF
>TRBJ1-5|-|15|-|TRBV30
TGTGCCTGGAGTGTATCCCAGGGATCAAATCAGCCCCAGCATTTT
CAWSVSQGSNQPQHF
>TRBJ1-2|-|18|-|TRBV28
TGTGCCAGCAGTTTCGCCCACTGGACACTGACTAACTATGCAGGCTACACCTTC
CASSFAHWTLTNYAGYTF
>TRBJ1-2|-|15|-|TRBV15
TGTGCCACCAGCAGAGGCCTATCGCGGAACTATGGCTACACCTTC
CATSRGLSRNYGYTF
>TRBJ1-6|-|15|-|TRBV19
TGTGCCAGTAGTGCCCGGGACGGATATAATTCACCCCTCCACTTT
CASSARDGYNSPLHF
>TRBJ1-5|TRBD1|14|-|TRBV28
TGTGCCAGCACCCTGGGGCAGGGGGGTCAGCCCCAGCATTTT
CASTLGQGGQPQHF
>TRBJ1-5|-|16|-|TRBV28
TGTGCCAGCAGTTCCCCGATACTGGGGGGCAATCAGCCCCAGCATTTT
CASSSPILGGNQPQHF
>TRBJ2-1|TRBD2|16|-|TRBV27
TGTGCCAGCAGACTAGCGGGGGGAGGATTTTACAATGAGCAGTTCTTC
CASRLAGGGFYNEQFF
>TRBJ2-1|TRBD2|15|-|TRBV7-9
TGTGCCAGCACGCAGACTAGCTCGCGCTACAATGAGCAGTTCTTC
CASTQTSSRYNEQFF
>TRBJ1-6|-|15|-|TRBV4-3
TGCGCCAGCAGCCAAGATCGGATGGATTATTCACCCCTCCACTTT
CASSQDRMDYSPLHF
>TRBJ2-1|-|8|-|TRBV28
TGTGCCAGCAGTTTAGAGTTCTTC
CASSLEFF
>TRBJ2-4|TRBD2|14|-|TRBV10-3
TGTGCCATTAGTAGCGGGGAGTTGGCTGAGATTCAGTACTTC
CAISSGELAEIQYF
>TRBJ1-3|-|15|-|TRBV29-1
TGCAGCGTTATCCGGGACACAAACTCTGGAAACACCATATATTTT
CSVIRDTNSGNTIYF
>TRBJ2-7|-|11|-|TRBV6-5
TGTGCCAGCAGTCTTATCTACGAGCAGTACTTC
CASSLIYEQYF
>TRBJ2-5|TRBD1|14|-|TRBV9
TGTGCCAGCAGCTACCGACAGGGACGGGAGACCCAGTACTTC
CASSYRQGRETQYF
>TRBJ2-1|-|13|-|TRBV28
TGTGCCAGCAGACCTCAGGGTTACAATGAGCAGTTCTTC
CASRPQGYNEQFF
>TRBJ1-1|-|15|once|TRBV13
TGTGCCAGCAGCTCCGGTTTAGGAGGGTGGACTGAAGCTTTCTTT
CASSSGLGGWTEAFF
>TRBJ1-6|-|13|-|TRBV28
TGTGCCAGCAGTCCTCCAGGGAATTCACCCCTCCACTTT
CASSPPGNSPLHF
>TRBJ1-6|-|14|-|TRBV28
TGTGCCAGCAGTTCTTGGGGGAGCAATTCACCCCTCCACTTT
CASSSWGSNSPLHF
>TRBJ1-5|-|14|-|TRBV4-1
TGCGCCAGCAGCCAAACAGGGAGAAATCAGCCCCAGCATTTT
CASSQTGRNQPQHF
>TRBJ1-5|TRBD1|16|-|TRBV28
TGTGCCAGCAGTGGACGCGGGACAGGGGGCTTTCAGCCCCAGCATTTT
CASSGRGTGGFQPQHF
>TRBJ2-1|TRBD2|15|-|TRBV29-1
TGCAGCGTTGAAGGGACTAGCGGGGGGGCCGCTGAGCAGTTCTTC
CSVEGTSGGAAEQFF
>TRBJ1-2|-|15|-|TRBV19
TGTGCCAGTAGCCCTGGCCCCAGCATCGGGCGAGGCTACACCTTC
CASSPGPSIGRGYTF